The entry that follows covers one T cell receptor (beta chain) sequence. Its antigen is unknown. No qualities accompany the bases; no much larger clone lies one base away. Surgical brain or tumor specimens were cryofrozen in liquid nitrogen immediately after resection, and peripheral blood cells were collected concurrently. This sample stems from a study of glioma-infiltrating T cells (TCRdb year 2016). Some background on the complete study: Low-grade gliomas were represented by WHO grade II oligodendrogliomas or astrocytomas, and glioblastomas were represented by WHO grade IV tumors that were sampled at initial rather than recurrent diagnosis. Glioma patients received dexamethasone for six or fewer days before surgery. Sequencing coverage of roughly 4.5- to 11-fold of some 910,000 peripheral T cells was targeted for blood libraries. Glioma tissue, non-neoplastic brain tissue and matched peripheral blood mononuclear cells were used as sources from which TCR alpha- and beta-chain repertoires were sequenced. Each tissue-infiltrating repertoire was compared with the same patient's peripheral blood repertoire to measure divergence between tissue and blood T-cell populations. Three low-grade glioma patients, roughly 8 primary glioblastoma patients and three non-glioma patients contributing non-neoplastic brain tissue were included in the paired cohort. Broad study findings and their caveats: Tissue and blood shared very few CDR3 sequences, a result attributed to high CDR3 diversity and limited sampling. Patients with low tissue-blood divergence were marked by a signature set of shared blood CDR3 motifs, and this signature set was depleted in highly divergent patients. Group comparisons rested on small numbers: three non-neoplastic, three low-grade glioma and fewer than ten glioblastoma patients. In non-neoplastic patients, VJ-independent divergence between tissue and blood fell below expectation, whereas in all gliomas, and especially in low-grade gliomas, the divergence rose above expectation.

Based on the germline V gene, the CDR1 and CDR2 sequences are SGHTA and FQGNSA. Spanning cysteine to phenylalanine, the CDR3 consists of 13 amino acids. Kept here is only the CDR3 DNA, which spans 39 bases and is read in frame from base 1. V is shortened by 6 bases, J by 6 bases, and the region joining them spans 14 bases. The iRepertoire nested amplicon-rescue multiplex PCR (arm-PCR) platform was used to amplify TCR alpha and beta CDR3 regions from RNA. For one-step reverse transcription and amplification, roughly 100-450 ng of tissue mRNA or PBMC total RNA was used as input. Following bead purification, Illumina adapters were added through a secondary multiplex PCR, and the libraries were then gel-purified between 200 and 400 bp. Demultiplexing relied on internal 6-nucleotide barcodes carried by the libraries. The libraries were sequenced on an Illumina MiSeq using 2x220 or 2x250 nucleotide paired-end reads. On the authors' methods: Paired reads were merged using FLASH 1.2.11 and were aligned to the GRCh37 human genome using BWA-MEM, after which TRA and TRB reads were extracted. An IMGT-derived reference of cassette sequences and CDR3 motifs, with pseudogenes included, was used for V and J assignment. Three-frame translation of reads was performed, and productive CDR3s were defined as those with a C...FGXG motif and no stop codons. Unique combinations of V-J cassette pair and CDR3 amino acid sequence were defined as clonotypes. Hamming distance filtering was applied to reads, with thresholds set by the sequence error rate of each sample in mapped regions. Clones were called with MiXCR by TCRdb after fastp trimmed the public reads at Q25, and only in-frame beta chains were retained. When rows share a CDR3 protein, they turn into one entry using the most common DNA and genes. For this entry, the V and J calls and clone size follow TCRdb and not the study's own pipeline. This sample gives fewer than 500,000 distinct CDR3 sequences in total; 41% of them show up just once. The top ten hold about 11% of the sample.

The sequence links TRBV7-2 to TRBJ1-2; no D gene call is confident. This TCR was recovered from a human donor with low-grade glioma or glioblastoma, undergoing nonglioma brain surgery, or in good health (not recorded which). The sequenced sample consisted of glioma tissue, nonneoplastic brain tissue, or PBMCs (not recorded which). The nucleotide sequence is given as TGTGCCAGCAGTCGGCCAAACGGAAATGGCTACACCTTC. It translates as CASSRPNGNGYTF.